The 21 T cell receptor beta chains given below trace back to one sample, sequenced in a study of shared T cell receptors in the human thymus. Using immunoSEQ multiplex PCR, the repertoire was profiled, and TCRdb retains in-frame clones only, with some absent. The sample records some 660,000 clones, 87% being singletons. The data also belong to a second study, concerning human thymus T cells.

The source material was thymocytes. These receptors came from a boy younger than two with a congenital heart defect.

The V gene is TRBV27, the J gene TRBJ2-1, with D possibly TRBD1 on 6 matching bases. The CDR3 runs to 17 residues. Germline CDR1 reads MNHEY; CDR2 reads SMNVEV (reference sequence). The V gene lost 5 bases and the J gene lost 12 bases, with 29 bases spanning the gap. The CDR3 DNA sequence: TGTGCCAGCAGTCCACAAAGCCTGGACAGTCCCCCGGCGGTGCAGTTCTTC. Translation: CASSPQSLDSPPAVQFF.

The chain is built from TRBV28 and TRBJ1-5; no firm D call. Looked up from germline, CDR1 is MDHEN and CDR2 is SYDVKM. The CDR3 spans 18 residues. Trimming left V 2 bases short and J 1 base short, with 18 bases between. CDR3 DNA sequence: TGTGCCAGCAGTTTAAAAAGCCCGCGGGTGGACAGCAATCAGCCCCAGCATTTT. Amino acids: CASSLKSPRVDSNQPQHF.

The rearrangement uses TRBV4-2 and TRBJ2-7; maybe TRBD2 (7 bases). The germline V gene encodes CDR1 LGHNA and CDR2 YNFKEQ. The CDR3 consists of 14 residues. V was trimmed by 1 base and J by 4 bases, leaving 11 bases between them. The CDR3 DNA is TGTGCCAGCAGCCAAGGGCGGGGGCCGTACGAGCAGTACTTC. Amino acid sequence: CASSQGRGPYEQYF.

The chain combines TRBV9 with TRBJ2-7, with a possible D match to TRBD1 (6 bases). Germline assignment: CDR1 SGDLS and CDR2 YYNGEE. Trimming left V 1 base short and J 4 bases short, with 12 bases between. This CDR3 has 14 residues. The CDR3 loop reads CASSVTGKSYEQYF. As DNA, the CDR3 is TGTGCCAGCAGCGTAACAGGGAAATCTTACGAGCAGTACTTC.

There are a few counts of this clone. J is TRBJ1-5 and V is TRBV2, with unresolved D. CDR3 size: 13 residues. The germline CDR1 and CDR2 sequences are SNHLY and FYNNEI. With 4 bases removed from V and 6 bases from J, the gap between germline ends came to 10 bases. The CDR3, as DNA: TGTGCCAGCAGTGGGTCGGGAGGTCAGCCCCAGCATTTT. It codes for CASSGSGGQPQHF.

The J gene is TRBJ1-1, the V gene TRBV20-1; D gene uncertain. This CDR3 has 10 residues. Trimming took 4 bases from V and 6 from J, leaving 6 bases between them. Germline loops: CDR1 DFQATT, CDR2 SNEGSKA (reference sequence). As DNA, the CDR3 is TGCAGTGCTAACCGGGCTGAAGCTTTCTTT. Translation gives CSANRAEAFF.

V is TRBV30 and J is TRBJ1-6; D is unclear. Germline V lookup: CDR1 GTSNPN, CDR2 SVGIG (reference sequence). The length of the CDR3 is 17 residues. The V gene lost 1 base and the J gene lost 0 bases, with 13 bases spanning the gap. CDR3 sequence reads: CAWSGTPRSSYNSPLHF. In nucleotides, the CDR3 is TGTGCCTGGAGTGGGACTCCTAGGAGCTCCTATAATTCACCCCTCCACTTT.

The V gene is TRBV2, the J gene TRBJ1-6; 8 bases are shared with TRBD1. The CDR3 runs to 16 residues. CDR1 SNHLY and CDR2 FYNNEI come from the germline V gene. Trimming took 6 bases from V and 8 from J; bases not matched to a gene: 12. The CDR3 sequence: CASSHRGGGMHSPLHF. The CDR3 coding sequence is TGTGCCAGCAGCCACAGGGGGGGTGGAATGCATTCACCCCTCCACTTT.

CDR3 DNA: TGTGCCACCAGCAGAGATGGGGGGGTTCAAGCTTTCTTT. Translating it yields CATSRDGGVQAFF. V usage is TRBV15 and J usage is TRBJ1-1; the D gene is possibly TRBD1 (5 bases). The CDR3 consists of 13 residues. The germline V and J ends were trimmed by 0 bases and 9 bases, with 11 bases remaining between them. The germline V gene has CDR1 LNHNV and CDR2 YYDKDF (reference sequence).

This clone was counted once. The chain uses TRBV7-2 and TRBJ1-1; perhaps TRBD1 as D (6 bases). This CDR3 has 16 residues. V lost 4 bases to trimming and J lost 6 bases, with 21 bases between them. Germline CDR1 is SGHTA and CDR2 is FQGNSA. The chain's CDR3 is CASSSARTAPFAEAFF. The CDR3 DNA reads as TGTGCCAGCAGCTCCGCCCGGACAGCCCCCTTCGCTGAAGCTTTCTTT. The full variable domain, in which reference TRBV7-2 and TRBJ1-1 provide the parts outside the CDR3, is GAGVSQSPSNKVTEKGKDVELRCDPISGHTALYWYRQSLGQGLEFLIYFQGNSAPDKSGLPSDRFSAERTGGSVSTLTIQRTQQEDSAVYLCASSSARTAPFAEAFFGQGTRLTVV.

This chain links TRBV6-4 with TRBJ2-2, with D hard to call. V was pared by 5 bases and J by 7 bases, with 14 bases between. The CDR3 extends over 14 amino acids. Germline assignment: CDR1 MRHNA and CDR2 SNTAGT. The CDR3 DNA is TGTGCCAGCAGTCCACACCCAAAAGTCGGGGAGCTGTTTTTT. Residues: CASSPHPKVGELFF.

The CDR3: CASSLHKGQGPMGGYTF. CDR3 in DNA: TGTGCCAGCAGCTTGCATAAGGGACAGGGCCCTATGGGCGGCTACACCTTC. This sequence joins TRBV5-6 and TRBJ1-2, with TRBD1 identical over 9 bases. Germline V gene data show CDR1 as SGHDT and CDR2 as YYEEEE. This CDR3 has 17 residues. V dropped 1 base and J dropped 8; count of bases not matched to a gene: 15. Full variable domain (outside the CDR3, taken from reference TRBV5-6 and TRBJ1-2): DAGVTQSPTHLIKTRGQQVTLRCSPKSGHDTVSWYQQALGQGPQFIFQYYEEEERQRGNFPDRFSGHQFPNYSSELNVNALLLGDSALYLCASSLHKGQGPMGGYTFGSGTRLTVV.

This sequence joins TRBV15 and TRBJ1-5; 9 bases fit TRBD1. The germline V gene encodes CDR1 LNHNV and CDR2 YYDKDF (reference sequence). The CDR3 is 21 amino acids. V shed 0 bases and J 2 bases; nucleotides not matched to a gene: 17. The CDR3 bases are TGTGCCACCAGCAGAGATTCAAAACAGGGGGCGATCCGAAACGGCAATCAGCCCCAGCATTTT. Amino acids: CATSRDSKQGAIRNGNQPQHF.

About this clone itself: One junction end does not reproduce the germline sequence, and a read error may be involved. This chain links TRBV7-2 with TRBJ2-7; D remains unclear. Germline-derived CDR1 and CDR2 are SGHTA and FQGNSA. CDR3 length: 12 amino acids. The CDR3: CASSVARDMQYF. The CDR3 DNA sequence: TGTGCCAGCAGCGTAGCAAGAGATATGCAGTACTTC.

The chain uses TRBV5-1 and TRBJ2-1; a weak D match, TRBD2 (6 bases). Trimming pared 0 bases from V and 14 bases from J, leaving 15 bases between. The CDR3 sequence is 13 residues long. The germline CDR1 and CDR2 sequences are SGHRS and YFSETQ. The CDR3 nucleotides read TGCGCCAGCAGCTTGGCCGATAGGCGGGATGAGTTCTTC. Encoded protein: CASSLADRRDEFF.

V and J are TRBV11-2 and TRBJ2-3; 11 positions agree with TRBD2. V lost 6 bases to trimming and J lost 1 base; unmatched junction nucleotides: 6. The CDR3 runs 16 residues. Germline V gene lookup returns CDR1 SGHAT and CDR2 FQNNGV. CDR3 in amino acids: CASSSGRERGTDTQYF. The CDR3, as DNA: TGTGCCAGCAGTAGCGGGAGGGAAAGGGGCACAGATACGCAGTATTTT.

The V call is TRBV6-5, the J call TRBJ1-1, with 8 bases fitting TRBD1. Germline CDR1 reads MNHEY; CDR2 reads SVGAGI. J lost 11 bases, V lost 2 bases, and 13 bases had no gene match. The CDR3 consists of 15 residues. In DNA form, the CDR3 reads TGTGCCAGCAGTTACACCCCGGGACAGGCTGTCTATGCTTTCTTT. Protein: CASSYTPGQAVYAFF.

This rearrangement joins TRBV7-6 to TRBJ2-1; TRBD2 agrees at 13 bases. The CDR3 loop spans 18 amino acids. Germline V gene sequence: CDR1 SGHVS, CDR2 FNYEAQ. V gave up 5 bases and J gave up 6 bases; unmatched junction bases: 13. CDR3 in DNA: TGTGCCAGCAGCGCAGAACTAGCGGGAGGGACCAACATCAATGAGCAGTTCTTC. Translation: CASSAELAGGTNINEQFF.

V and J are TRBV9 and TRBJ1-3; D remains ambiguous. Trimming removed 4 bases at V and 0 bases at J, with 20 bases between. Germline CDR1 and CDR2: SGDLS and YYNGEE. CDR3 length equals 18 residues. The CDR3 spells CASSPERTEPHSGNTIYF. The CDR3, as DNA: TGTGCCAGCAGCCCAGAGAGAACAGAACCTCACTCTGGAAACACCATATATTTT.

Concerning this clone: Other DNA sequences in this specimen translate into the identical CDR3. The chain uses TRBV4-3 and TRBJ2-5, with D tentatively TRBD2 (6 bases). Deletions cut 3 bases from V and 2 bases from J, with 10 bases between. Germline lookup yields CDR1 LGHNA and CDR2 YSLEER. CDR3 size: 14 residues. The CDR3 DNA reads as TGCGCCAGCAGCCATCCCGGGAGTCAAGAGACCCAGTACTTC. Its protein product is CASSHPGSQETQYF.

This chain links TRBV27 with TRBJ2-5, with 7 bases identical to TRBD1. J gave up 9 bases and V 2 bases, and 6 bases lay outside the gene matches. The CDR3 length is 13 residues. CDR1 and CDR2 (germline): MNHEY, SMNVEV (reference sequence). DNA of the CDR3: TGTGCCAGCAGTTTACTAGGGGGCCAGCCCCAGTACTTC. Residues: CASSLLGGQPQYF.